The 19 T cell receptor beta chains listed next were all sequenced from one sample in a study of blood T cell repertoires in COVID-19. This table comes from immunoSEQ multiplex PCR, and its TCRdb copy is limited to in-frame clones, with some not included. The sample has a few hundred thousand clones, more than 75% seen once. The sequenced sample was peripheral blood. The origin of the receptors is a man between 60 and 75 years old who had recovered from COVID-19.

V is TRBV7-2 and J is TRBJ2-2; 10 bases are shared with TRBD2. V was clipped by 6 bases and J by 4 bases; unmatched bases: 8. The CDR3 sequence is 16 residues long. From germline, CDR1 is SGHTA and CDR2 FQGNSA. CDR3 nucleotide sequence: TGTGCCAGCAGTCCGAGCGGGAGGGGAAGCACCGGGGAGCTGTTTTTT. Translation gives CASSPSGRGSTGELFF. Full variable domain (missing parts from reference TRBV7-2 and TRBJ2-2): GAGVSQSPSNKVTEKGKDVELRCDPISGHTALYWYRQSLGQGLEFLIYFQGNSAPDKSGLPSDRFSAERTGGSVSTLTIQRTQQEDSAVYLCASSPSGRGSTGELFFGEGSRLTVL.

The J gene is TRBJ1-3, the V gene TRBV9, with TRBD1 matching 9 bases. The CDR3 sequence is 13 residues long. Germline CDR1 reads SGDLS; CDR2 reads YYNGEE. After removal of 4 bases from V and 7 bases from J, the junction contained 3 bases not matched to a gene. The CDR3 here is CASSLGQGNTIYF. CDR3 nucleotides: TGTGCCAGCAGCTTAGGACAGGGGAACACCATATATTTT.

The gene calls are TRBV19 and TRBJ1-5, with no clear D. This CDR3 spans 14 amino acids. Deletions cut 4 bases from V and 5 bases from J, with 12 bases between. In germline, CDR1 is LNHDA, CDR2 SQIVND (reference sequence). The CDR3 sequence is CASSNLYSHQPQHF. The DNA of the CDR3 is TGTGCCAGTAGTAATTTGTACAGCCATCAGCCCCAGCATTTT.

The V and J genes are TRBV5-1 and TRBJ1-2, with TRBD1 identical over 7 bases. The CDR3 is made up of 13 amino acids. In germline, CDR1 is SGHRS, CDR2 YFSETQ. The V segment lost 3 bases and the J segment 2 bases; nucleotides outside the gene matches: 1. CDR3 region: CASSWDRNYGYTF. CDR3 nucleotide sequence: TGCGCCAGCAGCTGGGACAGAAACTATGGCTACACCTTC. The variable domain in full, with the rest retrieved from reference TRBV5-1 and TRBJ1-2, is KAGVTQTPRYLIKTRGQQVTLSCSPISGHRSVSWYQQTPGQGLQFLFEYFSETQRNKGNFPGRFSGRQFSNSRSEMNVSTLELGDSALYLCASSWDRNYGYTFGSGTRLTVV.

CDR3 nucleotides: TGTGCCAGCAGGGAGTCAGGGGAAGAAAAACTGTTTTTT. Amino acids: CASRESGEEKLFF. This chain connects TRBV6-5 to TRBJ1-4; tentatively, D is TRBD1 (6 bases). The V gene lost 6 bases and the J gene lost 8 bases, with 13 bases spanning the gap. The CDR3 sequence is 13 residues long. Looked up from germline, CDR1 is MNHEY and CDR2 is SVGAGI.

This chain connects TRBV5-1 to TRBJ1-1, with D perhaps matching TRBD1 (6 bases). The CDR3 is made up of 16 amino acids. The germline CDR1 and CDR2 sequences are SGHRS and YFSETQ. Trimming took 0 bases from V and 1 from J, leaving 13 bases between them. The CDR3 DNA sequence: TGCGCCAGCAGCTTGGTTCTACTGACAGGGAACACTGAAGCTTTCTTT. Protein sequence: CASSLVLLTGNTEAFF.

Here the CDR3 DNA reads TGTGCCAGCACTGGGGGAGGTAGGAACACTGAAGCTTTCTTT. This gives the protein CASTGGGRNTEAFF. V usage is TRBV9 and J usage is TRBJ1-1, with D possibly TRBD1 on 5 matching bases. The CDR3 is 14 residues long. Trimming removed 6 bases from V and 1 base from J, with 13 bases in between. Germline assignment: CDR1 SGDLS and CDR2 YYNGEE. Looking up the rest from reference TRBV9 and TRBJ1-1 gives the full variable domain: DSGVTQTPKHLITATGQRVTLRCSPRSGDLSVYWYQQSLDQGLQFLIQYYNGEERAKGNILERFSAQQFPDLHSELNLSSLELGDSALYFCASTGGGRNTEAFFGQGTRLTVV.

This sequence joins TRBV6-5 and TRBJ1-3, with D perhaps matching TRBD1 (6 bases). The CDR3 loop spans 12 amino acids. V was trimmed by 11 bases and J by 4 bases, leaving 12 bases between them. The germline gives CDR1 MNHEY, CDR2 SVGAGI. CDR3 loop: CACGQKGNTIYF. In nucleotides, the CDR3 is TGTGCCTGTGGACAGAAAGGAAACACCATATATTTT.

The chain recombines TRBV6-5 with TRBJ2-2; D is undetermined. There are 12 residues in the CDR3. Germline V lookup: CDR1 MNHEY, CDR2 SVGAGI. V was shortened by 6 bases and J by 7 bases, with 9 bases between the two germline ends. CDR3 sequence (DNA): TGTGCCAGCAGGGCGGCGGTCGGGGAGCTGTTTTTT. This translates into CASRAAVGELFF.

This chain links TRBV13 with TRBJ1-4; the D is unclear. Trimming took off 5 bases at V and 3 bases at J, with 10 bases between the two ends. The CDR3 runs to 14 residues. The germline V gene encodes CDR1 PRHDT and CDR2 FYEKMQ (reference sequence). The CDR3 is CASSAGLSNEKLFF. Here the CDR3 DNA reads TGTGCCAGCAGCGCAGGACTCTCTAATGAAAAACTGTTTTTT.

The CDR3 nucleotides read TGTGCCAGCAGCTTATGGGGCGGGATGGAATCACCCCTCCACTTT. This gives the protein CASSLWGGMESPLHF. The V and J genes are TRBV7-2 and TRBJ1-6; D is possibly TRBD1 (5 bases). Trimming left V 2 bases short and J 10 bases short, with 15 bases between. The CDR3 is 15 amino acids. Germline values: CDR1 SGHTA, CDR2 FQGNSA. The whole variable domain, filled in from reference TRBV7-2 and TRBJ1-6, reads GAGVSQSPSNKVTEKGKDVELRCDPISGHTALYWYRQSLGQGLEFLIYFQGNSAPDKSGLPSDRFSAERTGGSVSTLTIQRTQQEDSAVYLCASSLWGGMESPLHFGNGTRLTVT.

The V gene is TRBV6-4, the J gene TRBJ2-1; 8 bases align to TRBD1. Germline CDR1 is MRHNA and CDR2 is SNTAGT. This CDR3 comprises 14 residues. The V segment lost 2 bases and the J segment 9 bases; nucleotides outside the gene matches: 6. This CDR3 reads CASSDKGQAAEQFF. The CDR3 region has the DNA TGTGCCAGCAGTGACAAGGGACAGGCGGCTGAGCAGTTCTTC.

V usage is TRBV30 and J usage is TRBJ2-7, with a weak D call TRBD1 (5 bases). CDR1 GTSNPN and CDR2 SVGIG come from the germline V gene (reference sequence). V was cut by 3 bases and J by 2 bases, with 17 bases left in between. The length of the CDR3 is 15 residues. The CDR3 DNA is TGTGCCTGGAGCCCAACCCAGGGATGGGCCTACGAGCAGTACTTC. It specifies CAWSPTQGWAYEQYF.

This chain links TRBV24-1 with TRBJ1-2, with 8 bases lining up with TRBD1. The CDR3 has 16 amino acids. V lost 4 bases to trimming and J lost 0 bases; unmatched junction nucleotides: 6. Germline V gives CDR1 KGHDR, CDR2 SFDVKD. CDR3 protein: CATSEGQGPANYGYTF. The DNA of the CDR3 is TGTGCCACCAGTGAAGGACAGGGCCCTGCTAACTATGGCTACACCTTC.

The chain joins TRBV6-6 to TRBJ1-5, with D perhaps TRBD1 (6 bases). CDR1 MNHNY and CDR2 SVGAGI come from the germline V gene (reference sequence). The CDR3 length is 16 residues. V was shortened by 6 bases and J by 0 bases, with 15 bases between the two germline ends. DNA for the CDR3: TGTGCCAGCAGGCGCGGAGGACAGCTTAGCAATCAGCCCCAGCATTTT. Amino acids: CASRRGGQLSNQPQHF.

The chain combines TRBV18 with TRBJ1-5; 11 bases map to TRBD1. Germline values: CDR1 KGHSH, CDR2 LQKENI. The CDR3 runs to 17 residues. With V trimmed by 1 base and J by 7 bases, 9 bases remained unmatched. The CDR3 is CASSPLQPGQGGQPQHF. The CDR3 DNA follows: TGTGCCAGCTCACCACTGCAGCCGGGACAGGGGGGCCAGCCCCAGCATTTT.

V usage is TRBV14 and J usage is TRBJ2-1, with TRBD2 matching over 8 bases. The CDR3 has 18 amino acids. Germline lookup yields CDR1 SGHDN and CDR2 FVKESK. The junction had 10 bases not matched to a gene; V was cut back by 0 bases and J by 3 bases. For the CDR3, the DNA is TGTGCCAGCAGCCAAGAAGCTTTAGCGGGGCTGATCTACAATGAGCAGTTCTTC. Its translation is CASSQEALAGLIYNEQFF.

V gene TRBV9 combines with J gene TRBJ2-1; the match to TRBD2 covers 9 bases. Germline CDR1 is SGDLS and CDR2 is YYNGEE. V shed 3 bases and J 3 bases; nucleotides not matched to a gene: 10. This CDR3 is built from 17 residues. CDR3 loop: CASSATSGVPIYNEQFF. As DNA, the CDR3 is TGTGCCAGCAGCGCGACTAGCGGAGTACCTATCTACAATGAGCAGTTCTTC. Complete variable domain (other parts from reference TRBV9 and TRBJ2-1): DSGVTQTPKHLITATGQRVTLRCSPRSGDLSVYWYQQSLDQGLQFLIQYYNGEERAKGNILERFSAQQFPDLHSELNLSSLELGDSALYFCASSATSGVPIYNEQFFGPGTRLTVL.

Only one count was recorded for this clone. The CDR3 loop is CASSSTGVNEQFF. CDR3 bases: TGTGCCAGCAGCAGCACAGGGGTTAATGAGCAGTTCTTC. This chain links TRBV7-3 with TRBJ2-1, with 7 nucleotides matching TRBD1. This CDR3 is 13 amino acids long. V shed 5 bases, J shed 7 bases, and the junction held 5 bases outside the gene matches. The V gene's germline CDR1 is SGHTA and CDR2 FQGTGA.